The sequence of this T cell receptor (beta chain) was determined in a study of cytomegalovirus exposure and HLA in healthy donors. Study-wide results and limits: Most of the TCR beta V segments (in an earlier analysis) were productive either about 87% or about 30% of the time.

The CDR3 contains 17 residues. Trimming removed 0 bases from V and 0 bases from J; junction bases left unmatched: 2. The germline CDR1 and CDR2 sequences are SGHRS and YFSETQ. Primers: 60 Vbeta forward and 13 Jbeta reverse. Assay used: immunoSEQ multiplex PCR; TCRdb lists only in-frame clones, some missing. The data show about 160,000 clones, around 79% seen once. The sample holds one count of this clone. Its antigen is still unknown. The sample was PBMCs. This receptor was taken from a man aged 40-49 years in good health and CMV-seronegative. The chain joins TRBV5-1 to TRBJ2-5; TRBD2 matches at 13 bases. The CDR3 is CASSLALAGGYQETQYF. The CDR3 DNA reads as TGCGCCAGCAGCTTGGCACTAGCGGGGGGGTACCAAGAGACCCAGTACTTC. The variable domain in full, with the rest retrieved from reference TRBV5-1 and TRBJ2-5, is KAGVTQTPRYLIKTRGQQVTLSCSPISGHRSVSWYQQTPGQGLQFLFEYFSETQRNKGNFPGRFSGRQFSNSRSEMNVSTLELGDSALYLCASSLALAGGYQETQYFGPGTRLLVL.